Below, 24 T cell receptor beta chains from the same sample are listed, as sequenced in a study of molecular identifiers for immune sequencing clone quantification. TCRdb re-called the PCR reads with MiXCR, one entry per CDR3 protein. This sample has about half a million distinct CDR3 sequences, with around 23% found just once. The sequenced material came from naive CD8+ T cells from blood, with Jurkat cell RNA spiked in. Specified subset: FACS-sorted CD8+CD4-CCR7+CD45RA+ naive T cells. The receptor source for this set is a human donor in good health. Some libraries in this study had Jurkat cell RNA spiked in.

In its sample, this clonotype was seen a few times. The V gene is TRBV29-1, the J gene TRBJ2-5, with D possibly called TRBD1 or TRBD2 (6 bases each). The germline V gene encodes CDR1 SQVTM and CDR2 ANQGSEA. This CDR3 region has 16 residues. V shed 4 bases and J shed 2 bases, with 20 bases lying between them. In DNA form, the CDR3 reads TGCAGCGTTGCGTGGGGTAGGGGGGCACTACAAGAGACCCAGTACTTC. It yields the protein CSVAWGRGALQETQYF.

This clonotype has at least ten counts. The chain carries TRBV20-1 and TRBJ1-1; TRBD1 is a possible D gene (5 bases). The length of the CDR3 is 13 residues. V dropped 3 bases and J dropped 1 base, with 9 bases sitting between them. CDR1 is DFQATT and CDR2 is SNEGSKA in the germline V gene (reference sequence). The CDR3 DNA reads TGCAGTGCTAGTTGGGACGGGAACACTGAAGCTTTCTTT. It translates to CSASWDGNTEAFF.

The chain uses TRBV20-1 and TRBJ2-7, with D perhaps TRBD1 or TRBD2 (7 bases each). Germline V gene sequence: CDR1 DFQATT, CDR2 SNEGSKA (reference sequence). The CDR3 loop spans 14 amino acids. CDR3 amino acids: CRADTGEGSYEQYF. The DNA of the CDR3 is TGCAGGGCCGATACAGGGGAGGGCTCCTACGAGCAGTACTTC.

This clonotype was seen only a few times. The gene calls are TRBV6-1 and TRBJ1-1, with a possible D match to TRBD1 (5 bases). The CDR3 consists of 12 residues. CDR1 is MNHNS and CDR2 is SASEGT in the germline V gene. V was trimmed by 6 bases and J by 8 bases, leaving 13 bases between them. The CDR3, as DNA: TGTGCCAGCAGACGTCAGGGCCTGGAAGCTTTCTTT. Translating gives CASRRQGLEAFF.

The chain carries TRBV11-2 and TRBJ2-1, with D uncertain. Trimming shortened V by 5 bases and J by 0 bases, and 17 bases separated the two germline ends. The CDR3 covers 17 residues. The germline CDR1 and CDR2 sequences are SGHAT and FQNNGV. CDR3 DNA: TGTGCCAGCAGCGCCGAGACTTACCCGAGCTCCTACAATGAGCAGTTCTTC. Amino acid sequence: CASSAETYPSSYNEQFF.

The chain combines TRBV30 with TRBJ1-1; 7 nucleotides line up with TRBD1. CDR1 and CDR2 (germline): GTSNPN, SVGIG (reference sequence). V shed 2 bases and J 4 bases; nucleotides not matched to a gene: 4. This CDR3 is built from 13 residues. CDR3 bases: TGTGCCTGGAGTTCGACAGGGACCACTGAAGCTTTCTTT. It is translated as CAWSSTGTTEAFF.

The V call is TRBV2, the J call TRBJ2-7; the D is unclear. Trimming stripped 6 bases from V and 2 bases from J, with 14 bases between. Germline CDR1 and CDR2: SNHLY and FYNNEI. The CDR3 covers 14 residues. The DNA of the CDR3 is TGTGCCAGCAGCAGGACGTACGGTCCCTACGAGCAGTACTTC. This codes for CASSRTYGPYEQYF. The full variable domain, rest sourced from reference TRBV2 and TRBJ2-7, is EPEVTQTPSHQVTQMGQEVILRCVPISNHLYFYWYRQILGQKVEFLVSFYNNEISEKSEIFDDQFSVERPDGSNFTLKIRSTKLEDSAMYFCASSRTYGPYEQYFGPGTRLTVT.

Only a few counts were recorded for this clonotype. This sequence joins TRBV30 and TRBJ2-7; D might be TRBD1 (5 bases). This CDR3 has 16 amino acids. Looked up from germline, CDR1 is GTSNPN and CDR2 is SVGIG (reference sequence). V was cut by 3 bases and J by 6 bases, with 24 bases left in between. CDR3 in amino acids: CAWSDAPAGIGFEQYF. In nucleotides, the CDR3 is TGTGCCTGGAGCGACGCCCCGGCAGGGATAGGTTTCGAGCAGTACTTC.

This chain connects TRBV4-1 to TRBJ2-7, with D tentatively TRBD1 (6 bases). Germline V gives CDR1 MGHRA, CDR2 YSYEKL. The CDR3 sequence is 16 residues long. V lost 4 bases to trimming and J lost 2 bases, with 18 bases between them. The CDR3 DNA sequence: TGCGCCAGCAGCCTAAGACCAGTGACAGGACCCTACGAGCAGTACTTC. Protein product: CASSLRPVTGPYEQYF.

CDR3 bases: TGTGCCAGCAGCTTTGGCAAAGGCAGGAGCGGGATCCCGGAGACCCAGTACTTC. As protein: CASSFGKGRSGIPETQYF. The gene calls are TRBV5-8 and TRBJ2-5, with 7 bases identical to TRBD2. This CDR3 has 18 residues. After removal of 2 bases from V and 5 bases from J, the junction contained 18 bases not matched to a gene. The V gene's germline CDR1 is SGHTS and CDR2 YDEGEE.

This clonotype occurred a few times. The V call is TRBV5-4, the J call TRBJ2-3, with a possible D match to TRBD1 (5 bases). CDR1 and CDR2 (germline): SGHNT, YYREEE (reference sequence). Trimming pared 0 bases from V and 2 bases from J, leaving 16 bases between. CDR3 length: 17 residues. The CDR3 here is CASSLEVWGSSTDTQYF. DNA for the CDR3: TGTGCCAGCAGCTTGGAGGTCTGGGGCAGCTCCACAGATACGCAGTATTTT.

The chain employs TRBV9 and TRBJ2-7, with 9 bases lining up with TRBD1. Trimming at V came to 0 bases and at J to 6 bases, leaving 7 bases not matched to a gene. The CDR3 is 15 residues long. Germline V gene sequence: CDR1 SGDLS, CDR2 YYNGEE. This chain's CDR3 is CASSVEWTGAGEQYF. In DNA, the CDR3 is TGTGCCAGCAGCGTAGAGTGGACAGGGGCGGGCGAGCAGTACTTC.

The genes are TRBV2 and TRBJ1-1; 9 nucleotides line up with TRBD1. This CDR3 is 16 amino acids long. Germline V lookup: CDR1 SNHLY, CDR2 FYNNEI. The trim removed 5 bases at V and 4 bases at J, leaving 11 bases unmatched. The CDR3 reads CASSPRGDRDTTEAFF. CDR3 in DNA: TGTGCCAGCAGTCCGCGGGGGGACAGGGATACCACTGAAGCTTTCTTT.

The chain joins TRBV2 to TRBJ1-6; a weak D match, TRBD1 (5 bases). The germline V gene has CDR1 SNHLY and CDR2 FYNNEI. V dropped 2 bases and J dropped 13 bases, with 15 bases sitting between them. This CDR3 is 14 amino acids long. The CDR3 DNA sequence: TGTGCCAGCAGTGAAAGGTCAGGGAGCTCCCCCCTCCACTTT. Translating gives CASSERSGSSPLHF.

This clonotype came up a few times. The chain has TRBV20-1 and TRBJ2-7; 9 bases match TRBD2. The CDR3 has 15 amino acids. Per germline, CDR1 DFQATT and CDR2 SNEGSKA (reference sequence). The V segment lost 0 bases and the J segment 3 bases; nucleotides outside the gene matches: 6. Here the CDR3 reads CSARDRLAGIYEQYF. The CDR3 DNA follows: TGCAGTGCTAGAGATAGGCTAGCGGGGATCTACGAGCAGTACTTC.

This clonotype was picked up many times. The J gene is TRBJ1-5, the V gene TRBV4-1; D unclear. The CDR3 loop spans 15 amino acids. With 1 base removed from V and 7 bases from J, the gap between germline ends came to 14 bases. Germline lookup yields CDR1 MGHRA and CDR2 YSYEKL. The CDR3 DNA reads TGCGCCAGCAGCCAAGGTGCGGGGATGGTCCAGCCCCAGCATTTT. It is translated as CASSQGAGMVQPQHF.

The gene calls are TRBV27 and TRBJ2-7; TRBD2 is a possible D gene (5 bases). Germline CDR1 MNHEY, CDR2 SMNVEV (reference sequence). This CDR3 has 14 residues. Trimming removed 2 bases from V and 1 base from J, with 9 bases in between. The CDR3 loop is CASSLPPGSYEQYF. CDR3 bases: TGTGCCAGCAGTTTACCTCCGGGGTCCTACGAGCAGTACTTC.

As concerns this clonotype: The conserved phenylalanine or tryptophan is not found at the CDR3 terminus, so this likely reflects a read error. The chain has TRBV7-8 and TRBJ2-7, with D tentatively TRBD1 or TRBD2 (5 bases each). The germline V gene has CDR1 SGHVS and CDR2 FQNEAQ. This CDR3 spans 19 amino acids. V was pared by 2 bases and J by 2 bases, with 25 bases between. This CDR3 is CASSLLVPLGATTAYEQYL. The CDR3, as DNA: TGTGCCAGCAGCTTATTAGTCCCCCTCGGGGCGACGACTGCCTACGAGCAGTACCTC.

This chain joins TRBV9 and TRBJ2-3, with TRBD2 matching 11 bases. With V trimmed by 1 base and J by 4 bases, 5 bases remained unmatched. Germline assignment: CDR1 SGDLS and CDR2 YYNGEE. The CDR3 runs to 16 residues. The CDR3 coding sequence is TGTGCCAGCAGCGTATTTAGCGGGGGGGGGGCAGATACGCAGTATTTT. Its translation is CASSVFSGGGADTQYF.

The table lists this clonotype with many counts. The V and J genes are TRBV9 and TRBJ1-2; D is unresolved. Germline V gives CDR1 SGDLS, CDR2 YYNGEE. V lost 0 bases, J lost 0 bases, and 9 bases lay in between. This CDR3 has 15 amino acids. CDR3 sequence reads: CASSVDPSTNYGYTF. DNA of the CDR3: TGTGCCAGCAGCGTAGACCCCTCTACTAACTATGGCTACACCTTC.

Note on this clonotype: This may come from a read error, since a much larger clone is one base off. The CDR3 reads CASSLSGGGANALTF. Written as DNA, the CDR3 is TGTGCCAGCAGCTTGTCGGGAGGTGGGGCCAACGCCCTGACTTTC. The chain uses TRBV7-9 and TRBJ2-6, with 7 positions matching TRBD2. CDR1 SEHNR and CDR2 FQNEAQ come from the germline V gene (reference sequence). The CDR3 runs to 15 residues.

The table lists this clonotype with a few counts. The rearrangement uses TRBV2 and TRBJ2-2; possible D gene TRBD2, 5 bases. The CDR3 spans 18 residues. The germline V gene has CDR1 SNHLY and CDR2 FYNNEI. V lost 1 base, J lost 6 bases, and 21 bases lay in between. CDR3 amino acids: CASSEELGISMFPGELFF. The CDR3 region has the DNA TGTGCCAGCAGTGAAGAACTAGGCATTAGTATGTTTCCCGGGGAGCTGTTTTTT.

Comments on this clonotype: With a much larger clone just one base away, this may be a read error. V is TRBV15 and J is TRBJ1-1; D is uncertain. This CDR3 is built from 14 residues. V lost 0 bases to trimming and J lost 1 base, with 6 bases between them. Germline V gives CDR1 LNHNV, CDR2 YYDKDF (reference sequence). The CDR3 here is CATSRDYSNTEAFF. CDR3 sequence (DNA): TGTGCCACCAGCAGAGATTATTCGAACACTGAAGCTTTCTTT.

This clonotype showed up many times. CDR3 protein: CASSLGPRVSNQPQHF. The CDR3 DNA reads as TGCGCCAGCAGCCTGGGTCCGAGGGTTTCTAATCAGCCCCAGCATTTT. The chain has TRBV4-3 and TRBJ1-5; D gene unclear. Germline CDR1 LGHNA, CDR2 YSLEER. V lost 4 bases, J lost 4 bases, and 17 bases lay in between. This CDR3 contains 16 residues.